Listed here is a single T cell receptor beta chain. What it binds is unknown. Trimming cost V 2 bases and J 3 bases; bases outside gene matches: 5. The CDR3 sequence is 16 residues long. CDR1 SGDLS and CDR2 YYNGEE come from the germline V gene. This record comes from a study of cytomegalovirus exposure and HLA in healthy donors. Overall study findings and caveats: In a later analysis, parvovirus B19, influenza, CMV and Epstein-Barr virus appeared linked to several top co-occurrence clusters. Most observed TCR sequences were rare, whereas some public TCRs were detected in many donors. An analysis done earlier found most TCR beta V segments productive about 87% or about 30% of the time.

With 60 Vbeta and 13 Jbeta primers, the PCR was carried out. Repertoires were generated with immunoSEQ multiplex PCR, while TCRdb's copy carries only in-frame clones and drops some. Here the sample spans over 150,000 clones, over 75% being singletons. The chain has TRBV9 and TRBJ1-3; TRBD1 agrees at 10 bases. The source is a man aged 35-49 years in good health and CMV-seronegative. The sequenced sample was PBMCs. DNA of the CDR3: TGTGCCAGCAGCGTGAAGACAGGGGGCGATGGAAACACCATATATTTT. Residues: CASSVKTGGDGNTIYF.